This TCR beta chain originates from a study of CD8+ T cells in alopecia areata. Study-wide background: Twice daily, treated patients received 5 to 10 mg of oral tofacitinib. Whole-study findings and limits: Compared with normal scalp, lesional scalp had higher clonality and more expanded CD8+ clones. Tofacitinib produced a significant decrease in scalp clonality and in expanded CD8+ clones among the top 100. Mice showed TCR sharing more clearly than patients did, possibly owing to HLA.

Documented treatment: oral pan-JAK inhibitor, 5-10 mg twice daily. RNA, once extracted, was reverse transcribed into cDNA for use as the sequencing template. The method was immunoSEQ multiplex PCR; TCRdb's version includes in-frame clones alone and lacks a portion of them. In the table there are 200,000 to 250,000 clones, approximately 38% of which are singletons. Deletions cut 1 base from V and 8 bases from J, with 8 bases between. The CDR3 is 12 amino acids. Looked up from germline, CDR1 is SEHNR and CDR2 is FQNEAQ (reference sequence). Of note for this clone: Its antigen is still unknown.

This receptor was obtained from a human donor with alopecia areata. Sample: CD4+ T cells sorted from blood, taken at approximately week 31, from a patient treated with tofacitinib. The rearrangement uses TRBV7-9 and TRBJ1-2; D remains ambiguous. CDR3 nucleotides: TGTGCCAGCAGCTTAGACTGGCGGGGCTACACCTTC. It specifies CASSLDWRGYTF.